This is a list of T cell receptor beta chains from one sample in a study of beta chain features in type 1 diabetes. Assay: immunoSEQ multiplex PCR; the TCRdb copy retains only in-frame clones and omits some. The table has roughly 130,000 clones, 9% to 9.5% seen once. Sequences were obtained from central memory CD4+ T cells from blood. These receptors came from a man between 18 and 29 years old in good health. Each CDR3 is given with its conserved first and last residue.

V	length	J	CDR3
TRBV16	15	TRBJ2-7	CASTLTPLSSYEQYF
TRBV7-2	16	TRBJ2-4	CASSLVGSETKNIQYF
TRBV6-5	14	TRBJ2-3	CASRRGQGSDTQYF
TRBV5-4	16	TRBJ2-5	CASSSVVGAISETQYF
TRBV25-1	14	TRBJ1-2	CASSLYRGEYGYTF
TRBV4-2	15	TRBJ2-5	CASSQEATRSETQYF
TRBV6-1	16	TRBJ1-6	CASSETADLIWSPLHF
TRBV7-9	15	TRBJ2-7	CASSPALGVNYEQYF
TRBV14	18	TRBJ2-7	CASSHTIYPGQGDYEQYF
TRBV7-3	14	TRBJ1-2	CASSRDGQRDGYTF
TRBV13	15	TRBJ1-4	CASSARQGYREKLFF
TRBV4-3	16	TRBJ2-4	CASSQHTGVAKNIQYF
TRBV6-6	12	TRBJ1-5	CASSSRGQPQHF
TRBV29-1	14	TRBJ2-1	CSHLGSAGYNEQFF
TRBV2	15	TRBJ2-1	CASSEELGGEHEQFF
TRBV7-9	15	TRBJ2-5	CASSRQAQTGETQYF
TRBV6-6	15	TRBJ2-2	CASMGQGANTGELFF
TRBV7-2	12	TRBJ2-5	CASSQGAETQYF
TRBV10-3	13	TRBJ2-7	CAISAMTAYEQYF
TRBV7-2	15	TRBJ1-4	CASSPRPGTVEKLFF
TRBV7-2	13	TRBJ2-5	CASSLEGRETQYF
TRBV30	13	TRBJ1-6	CAWSDTANSPLHF
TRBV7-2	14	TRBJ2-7	CASSFDPSPREQYF
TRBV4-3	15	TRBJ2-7	CASSQGAGGYDEQYF
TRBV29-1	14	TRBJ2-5	CSVSRSTGLGTQYF
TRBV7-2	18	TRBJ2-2	CASSLVWRGGKNTGELFF
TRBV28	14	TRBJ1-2	CASSYQAGQHLYTF
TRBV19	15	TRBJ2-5	CASSPRRTGQETQYF
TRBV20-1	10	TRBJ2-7	CSARDSEQYF
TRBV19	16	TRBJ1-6	CASSITGSSYNSPLHF
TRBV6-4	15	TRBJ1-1	CASSENRGEGTEAFF
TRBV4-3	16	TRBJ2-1	CASSQVGLANEDEQFF
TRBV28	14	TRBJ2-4	CASSSQGVEEIQYF
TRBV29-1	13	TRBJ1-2	CSAYRENNYGYTF
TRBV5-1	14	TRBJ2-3	CASSLEGGADTQYF
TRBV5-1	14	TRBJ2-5	CASSSLRQGETQYF
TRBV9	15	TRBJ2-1	CASSVATGGHNEQFF
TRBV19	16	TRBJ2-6	CASTGLLSSGANVLTF
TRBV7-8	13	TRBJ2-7	CASSFGQVYEQYF
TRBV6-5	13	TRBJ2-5	CASSYQYQETQYF
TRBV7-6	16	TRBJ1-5	CASSANSGGSNQPQHF
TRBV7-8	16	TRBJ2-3	CASNGEWTISTDTQYF
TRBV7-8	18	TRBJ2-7	CASSLVGLYSGGVHEQYF
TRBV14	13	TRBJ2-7	CASSQSPEGEQYF
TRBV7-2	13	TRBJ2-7	CASSFRGIYEQYF
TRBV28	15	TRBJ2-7	CASSSSGMTGYEQYF
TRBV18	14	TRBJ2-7	CASSPWGQSYEQYF
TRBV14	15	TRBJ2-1	CASSQGPVRYNEQFF
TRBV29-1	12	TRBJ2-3	CSDNTGVGTQYF
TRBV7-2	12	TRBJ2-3	CASSPYTDTQYF
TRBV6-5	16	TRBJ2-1	CASSYGGATTYNEQFF
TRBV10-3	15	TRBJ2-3	CAISDYAGGRNTQYF
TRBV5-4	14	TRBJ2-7	CASSSTGAEWAQYF